This T cell receptor beta chain appears in the sequencing data of a study of T cell repertoires in cytomegalovirus infection. Note on this clonotype: Its specificity is unknown.

Using its own MiXCR run on the reads, TCRdb lists one record per CDR3 protein. The sample contains about 46,000 distinct CDR3 sequences, around 21% of which appear only once. Germline lookup yields CDR1 SNHLY and CDR2 FYNNEI. The ends lost 6 bases at V and 6 bases at J; junction bases unmatched: 8. The length of the CDR3 is 15 residues. This chain connects TRBV2 to TRBJ2-1, with 10 bases aligning to TRBD2. This TCR derives from a human donor in good health (CMV status not recorded). Some clones in this sample may be carry-over from other donors' samples. The starting material was CD8+ T cells from cultured PBMCs, obtained from culture after CMV antigen stimulation. The CDR3: CASRLSGGPPNEQFF. CDR3 in DNA: TGTGCCAGCAGACTTAGCGGGGGGCCCCCCAATGAGCAGTTCTTC.